This TCR beta chain is from a study of blood T cell repertoires in COVID-19. Study overall: Specimens from acute and convalescent COVID-19 originated in the United States, Italy and Spain. In each case, the material was cDNA or gDNA derived from T cells, B-cell-depleted T cells, or PBMCs.

A Seattle source enrolled patients during active infection and followed them longitudinally. In the authors' methods: Estimates of nucleated cell counts were drawn from the amplification of reference gene primers. Profiled with immunoSEQ multiplex PCR; TCRdb holds only in-frame clones, not every one. From that table come the V and J calls and clone size; the DNA was used to work out D and trimming. Of a few hundred thousand clones in the sample, about 88% were seen once. The CDR3 extends over 13 amino acids. J gave up 5 bases and V 9 bases, and 8 bases lay outside the gene matches. Germline CDR1 is LNHDA and CDR2 is SQIVND (reference sequence).

The sequence derives from a woman aged 55-69 years with COVID-19, enrolled during active disease. Sequencing input: peripheral blood. The chain links TRBV19 to TRBJ2-5, with 8 bases that match TRBD2. This CDR3 reads CASGRGTGETQYF. The CDR3 nucleotides read TGTGCCAGCGGGAGGGGGACGGGGGAGACCCAGTACTTC.